This TCR beta chain was sequenced during a study of cytomegalovirus exposure and HLA in healthy donors. Findings of the study overall: For TCR beta chains, V- and J-gene trimming was later linked to a missense DCLRE1C variant. Per a later analysis, HLA-associated TCR beta chains showed more clonal expansion than other, equally common TCR beta chains.

Looked up from germline, CDR1 is MNHEY and CDR2 is SMNVEV (reference sequence). Trimming removed 5 bases at V and 5 bases at J, with 16 bases between. The CDR3 consists of 15 residues. Amplification used 60 Vbeta primers and 13 Jbeta primers. Measured with immunoSEQ multiplex PCR; TCRdb has only the in-frame clones, and not every one. The profile shows roughly 95,000 clones, around three quarters of them singletons. A remark on this clone: Its antigen is not known.

This chain uses TRBV27 with TRBJ1-5; unclear D gene. The sequence came from a man under 40 in good health and CMV-seropositive. The source material was PBMCs. The CDR3 DNA sequence: TGTGCCAGCAGTGAAAACAAGGGAGGGTATCAGCCCCAGCATTTT. Its translation is CASSENKGGYQPQHF.